The 10 T cell receptor beta chains below all came from one sample that was sequenced in a study of T cell responses to AZD1222 COVID-19 vaccine. Libraries were prepared by immunoSEQ multiplex PCR; TCRdb keeps only in-frame clonotypes and omits some of them. In the table there are under 45,000 clones, roughly 89% of which are singletons. This specimen consisted of peripheral blood, obtained on day 0 of AZD1222 vaccination. These receptors originate from an adult in good health.

This chain uses TRBV5-1 with TRBJ2-7; 10 bases line up with TRBD1. The trim removed 0 bases at V and 4 bases at J, leaving 1 base unmatched. The CDR3 consists of 14 residues. CDR1 is SGHRS and CDR2 is YFSETQ in the germline V gene. Written as DNA, the CDR3 is TGCGCCAGCAGCTTGGGGACAGGGGGGTACGAGCAGTACTTC. This translates into CASSLGTGGYEQYF. The full variable domain, with the rest looked up from reference TRBV5-1 and TRBJ2-7, is KAGVTQTPRYLIKTRGQQVTLSCSPISGHRSVSWYQQTPGQGLQFLFEYFSETQRNKGNFPGRFSGRQFSNSRSEMNVSTLELGDSALYLCASSLGTGGYEQYFGPGTRLTVT.

V gene TRBV5-1 combines with J gene TRBJ1-2; D is ambiguous. The germline V gene encodes CDR1 SGHRS and CDR2 YFSETQ. V was trimmed by 0 bases and J by 8 bases, leaving 14 bases between them. This CDR3 comprises 14 residues. The CDR3 is CASSLGGFSWGYTF. The CDR3 nucleotides are TGCGCCAGCAGCTTGGGAGGTTTTTCTTGGGGCTACACCTTC.

Here the CDR3 reads CASSFGQGNTEAFF. The CDR3 nucleotides are TGTGCCAGCAGCTTTGGACAGGGGAACACTGAAGCTTTCTTT. The chain joins TRBV13 to TRBJ1-1; TRBD1 agrees at 8 bases. The CDR3 has 14 amino acids. Germline trimming cut 3 bases from V and 1 base from J; bases unmatched to any gene: 1. Per germline, CDR1 PRHDT and CDR2 FYEKMQ (reference sequence).

V gene TRBV21-1 combines with J gene TRBJ2-5. TRBV21-1 corresponds to a pseudogene. The CDR3 contains 10 residues. The CDR3 sequence: CASRPETQYF. CDR3 coding DNA: TGTGCCAGCAGGCCTGAGACCCAGTACTTC.

This clone is a singleton in its sample. The chain is built from TRBV6-5 and TRBJ1-2; D not certain. V gave up 7 bases and J gave up 5 bases, with 8 bases separating them. The CDR3 is 11 amino acids. Germline CDR1 reads MNHEY; CDR2 reads SVGAGI. CDR3 residues: CASTSRYGYTF. CDR3 bases: TGTGCCAGCACCTCGCGTTATGGCTACACCTTC.

This clone was seen a few times. The chain joins TRBV19 to TRBJ2-7, with a tentative D call TRBD2 (6 bases). Per the germline V gene, CDR1 is LNHDA and CDR2 is SQIVND (reference sequence). This CDR3 is 12 amino acids long. The ends were cut back, 3 bases at V and 10 bases at J, with 13 bases in the middle. In DNA, the CDR3 is TGTGCCAGTAGTATCGGAGGGTTACCCCAGTACTTC. It yields the protein CASSIGGLPQYF.

The chain couples TRBV7-9 to TRBJ1-1, with D tentatively TRBD1 (6 bases). There are 14 residues in the CDR3. Trimming pared 5 bases from V and 4 bases from J, leaving 14 bases between. Germline V gene data show CDR1 as SEHNR and CDR2 as FQNEAQ (reference sequence). The CDR3 sequence: CASSRGGLSTEAFF. In DNA, the CDR3 is TGTGCCAGCAGCCGAGGGGGACTGTCCACTGAAGCTTTCTTT.

This chain uses TRBV28 with TRBJ2-7; 11 bases agree with TRBD1. Germline CDR1 and CDR2: MDHEN and SYDVKM. This CDR3 has 12 amino acids. Trimming took 8 bases from V and 3 from J; bases not matched to a gene: 0. CDR3 loop: CASGTGGYEQYF. CDR3 DNA sequence: TGTGCCAGCGGGACAGGGGGCTACGAGCAGTACTTC.

V and J are TRBV21-1 and TRBJ1-5. TRBV21-1 is classified as a pseudogene. This CDR3 has 17 amino acids. The CDR3 DNA is TGTGCCAGCAGCAAAGCGGGCGGCAGTTTTAGCAATCAGCCCCAGCATTTT. It yields the protein CASSKAGGSFSNQPQHF.

This chain joins TRBV23-1 and TRBJ2-2, with D perhaps TRBD1 (6 bases). TRBV23-1 is an ORF, and what it does is uncertain. V lost 2 bases and J lost 3, with 10 bases in between. The CDR3 covers 15 residues. The CDR3 DNA sequence: TGCGCCAGCAGTCAAGGACAGAGCTACACCGGGGAGCTGTTTTTT. As protein: CASSQGQSYTGELFF.